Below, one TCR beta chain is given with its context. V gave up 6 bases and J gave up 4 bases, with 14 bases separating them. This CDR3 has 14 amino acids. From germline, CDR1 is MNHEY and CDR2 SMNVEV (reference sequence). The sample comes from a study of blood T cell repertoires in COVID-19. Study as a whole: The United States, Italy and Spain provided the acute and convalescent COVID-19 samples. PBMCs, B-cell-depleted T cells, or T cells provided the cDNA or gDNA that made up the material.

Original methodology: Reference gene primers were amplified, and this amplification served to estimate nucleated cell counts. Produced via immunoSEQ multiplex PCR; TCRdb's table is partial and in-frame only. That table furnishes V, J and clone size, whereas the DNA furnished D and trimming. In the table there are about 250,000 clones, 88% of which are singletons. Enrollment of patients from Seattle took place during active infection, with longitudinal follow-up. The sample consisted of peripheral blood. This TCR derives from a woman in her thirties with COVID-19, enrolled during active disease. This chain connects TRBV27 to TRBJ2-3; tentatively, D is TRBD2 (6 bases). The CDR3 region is CASRILASADTQYF. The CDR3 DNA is TGTGCCAGCAGGATCCTAGCTAGCGCAGATACGCAGTATTTT.